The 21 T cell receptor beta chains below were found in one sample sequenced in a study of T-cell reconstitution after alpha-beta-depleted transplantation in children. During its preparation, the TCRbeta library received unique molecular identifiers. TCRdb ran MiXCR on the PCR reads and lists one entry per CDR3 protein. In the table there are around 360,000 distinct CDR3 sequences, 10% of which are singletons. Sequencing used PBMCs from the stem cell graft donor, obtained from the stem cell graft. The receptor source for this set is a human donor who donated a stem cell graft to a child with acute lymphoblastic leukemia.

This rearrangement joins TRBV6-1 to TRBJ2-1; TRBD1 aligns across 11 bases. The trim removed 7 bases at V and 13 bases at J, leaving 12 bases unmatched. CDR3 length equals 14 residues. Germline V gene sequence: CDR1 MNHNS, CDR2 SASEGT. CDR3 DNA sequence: TGTGCCAGCAATCTGGACAGGGGGCTGTGGTATCAGTTCTTC. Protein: CASNLDRGLWYQFF.

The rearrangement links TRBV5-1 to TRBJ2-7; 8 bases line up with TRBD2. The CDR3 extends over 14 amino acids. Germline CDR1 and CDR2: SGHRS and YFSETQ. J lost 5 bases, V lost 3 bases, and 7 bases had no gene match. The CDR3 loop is CASSSSGSNNEQYF. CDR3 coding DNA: TGCGCCAGCAGCTCCAGCGGGAGTAATAACGAGCAGTACTTC.

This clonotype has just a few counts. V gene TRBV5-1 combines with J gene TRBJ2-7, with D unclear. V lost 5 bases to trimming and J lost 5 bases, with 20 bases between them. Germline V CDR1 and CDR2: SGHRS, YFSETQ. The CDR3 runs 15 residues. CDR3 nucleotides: TGCGCCAGCAGTCGAAAAGGCCCCGCCGTCCACGAGCAGTACTTC. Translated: CASSRKGPAVHEQYF.

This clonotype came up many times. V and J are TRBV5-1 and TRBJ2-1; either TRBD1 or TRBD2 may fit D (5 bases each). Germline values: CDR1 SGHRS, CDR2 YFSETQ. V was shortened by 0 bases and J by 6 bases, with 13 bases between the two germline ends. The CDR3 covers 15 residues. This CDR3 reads CASSLALGTGNEQFF. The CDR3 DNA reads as TGCGCCAGCAGCTTGGCTCTGGGGACGGGCAATGAGCAGTTCTTC.

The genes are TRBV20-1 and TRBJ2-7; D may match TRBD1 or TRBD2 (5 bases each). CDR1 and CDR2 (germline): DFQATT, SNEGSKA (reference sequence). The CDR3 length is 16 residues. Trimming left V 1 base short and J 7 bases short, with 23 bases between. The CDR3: CSARGTTQRGVGEQYF. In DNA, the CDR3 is TGCAGTGCTAGAGGGACGACCCAAAGGGGAGTGGGAGAGCAGTACTTC.

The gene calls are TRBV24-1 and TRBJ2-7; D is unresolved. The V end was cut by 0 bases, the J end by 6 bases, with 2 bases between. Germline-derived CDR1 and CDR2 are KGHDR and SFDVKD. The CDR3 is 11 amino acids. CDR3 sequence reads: CATSDLSEQYF. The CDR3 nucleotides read TGTGCCACCAGTGATTTGAGCGAGCAGTACTTC.

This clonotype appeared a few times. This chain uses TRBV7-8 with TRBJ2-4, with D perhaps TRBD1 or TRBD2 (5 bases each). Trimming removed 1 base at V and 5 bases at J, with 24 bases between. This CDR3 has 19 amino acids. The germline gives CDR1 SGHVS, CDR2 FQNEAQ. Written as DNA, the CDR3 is TGTGCCAGCAGCTTAGGAAGACGCCGGGCCAGGGAGAAGGAAAACATTCAGTACTTC. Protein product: CASSLGRRRAREKENIQYF.

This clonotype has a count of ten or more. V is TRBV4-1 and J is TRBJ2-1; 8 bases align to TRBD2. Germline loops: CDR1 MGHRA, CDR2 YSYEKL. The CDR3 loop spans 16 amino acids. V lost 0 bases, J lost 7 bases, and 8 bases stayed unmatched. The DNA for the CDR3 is TGCGCCAGCAGCCAAGATCGTACTAGCGGTTGGAATGAGCAGTTCTTC. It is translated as CASSQDRTSGWNEQFF.

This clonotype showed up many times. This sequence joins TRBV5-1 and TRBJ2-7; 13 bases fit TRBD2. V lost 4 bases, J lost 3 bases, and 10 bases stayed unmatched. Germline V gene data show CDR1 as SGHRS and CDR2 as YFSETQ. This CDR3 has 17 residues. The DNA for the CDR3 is TGCGCCAGCAGCCCGGGACTAGCGGGATCACGGGACTACGAGCAGTACTTC. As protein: CASSPGLAGSRDYEQYF.

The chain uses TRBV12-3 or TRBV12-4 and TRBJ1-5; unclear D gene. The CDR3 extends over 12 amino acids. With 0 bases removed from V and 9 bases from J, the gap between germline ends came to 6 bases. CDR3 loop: CASSLAERPQHF. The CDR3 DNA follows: TGTGCCAGCAGTTTAGCCGAAAGGCCCCAGCATTTT.

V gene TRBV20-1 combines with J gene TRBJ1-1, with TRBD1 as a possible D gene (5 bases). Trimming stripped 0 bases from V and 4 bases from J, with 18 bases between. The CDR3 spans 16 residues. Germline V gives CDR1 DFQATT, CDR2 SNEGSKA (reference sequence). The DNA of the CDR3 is TGCAGTGCTAGAGACATAGCCAGGGCAATGACCACTGAAGCTTTCTTT. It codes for CSARDIARAMTTEAFF.

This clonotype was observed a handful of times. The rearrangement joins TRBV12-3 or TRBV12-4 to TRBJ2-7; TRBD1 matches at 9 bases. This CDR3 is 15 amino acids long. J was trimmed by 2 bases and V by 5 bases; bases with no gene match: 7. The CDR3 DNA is TGTGCCAGCAGTGATCCGGGACAGGGAACCTACGAGCAGTACTTC. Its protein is CASSDPGQGTYEQYF.

Written as DNA, the CDR3 is TGTGCCAGCAGCTTGGCTCCGGGACTAGGGGAGACCCAGTACTTC. This encodes CASSLAPGLGETQYF. V gene TRBV5-6 combines with J gene TRBJ2-5, with 8 nucleotides matching TRBD2. CDR1 is SGHDT, CDR2 YYEEEE, per germline. The junction had 6 bases not matched to a gene; V was cut back by 0 bases and J by 5 bases. The CDR3 contains 15 residues.

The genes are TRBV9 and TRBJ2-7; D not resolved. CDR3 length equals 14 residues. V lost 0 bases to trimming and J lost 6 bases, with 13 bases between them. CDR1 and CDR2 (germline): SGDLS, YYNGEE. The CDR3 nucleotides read TGTGCCAGCAGCGTAGATACAGCCCTCGGCGAGCAGTACTTC. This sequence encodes CASSVDTALGEQYF. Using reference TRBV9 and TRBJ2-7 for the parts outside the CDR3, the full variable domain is DSGVTQTPKHLITATGQRVTLRCSPRSGDLSVYWYQQSLDQGLQFLIQYYNGEERAKGNILERFSAQQFPDLHSELNLSSLELGDSALYFCASSVDTALGEQYFGPGTRLTVT.

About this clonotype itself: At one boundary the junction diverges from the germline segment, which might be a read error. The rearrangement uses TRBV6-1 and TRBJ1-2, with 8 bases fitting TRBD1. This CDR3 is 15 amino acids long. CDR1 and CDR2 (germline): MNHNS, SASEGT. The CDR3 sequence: CASSRTGLTNCGYTF. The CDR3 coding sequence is TGTGCCAGCAGTCGGACAGGGTTGACAAACTGTGGCTACACCTTC.

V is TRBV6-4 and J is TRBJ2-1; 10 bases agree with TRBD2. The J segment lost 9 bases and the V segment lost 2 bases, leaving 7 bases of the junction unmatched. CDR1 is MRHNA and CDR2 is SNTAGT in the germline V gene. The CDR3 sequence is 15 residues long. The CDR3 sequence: CASSDLAGVGSEQFF. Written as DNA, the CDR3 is TGTGCCAGCAGTGACCTAGCGGGAGTGGGTAGTGAGCAGTTCTTC.

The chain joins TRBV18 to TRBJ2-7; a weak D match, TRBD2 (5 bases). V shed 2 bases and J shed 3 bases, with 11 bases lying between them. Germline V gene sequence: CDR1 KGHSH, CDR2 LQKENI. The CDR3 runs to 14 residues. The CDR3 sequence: CASSPGSQNYEQYF. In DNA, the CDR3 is TGTGCCAGCTCACCAGGGAGCCAAAACTACGAGCAGTACTTC.

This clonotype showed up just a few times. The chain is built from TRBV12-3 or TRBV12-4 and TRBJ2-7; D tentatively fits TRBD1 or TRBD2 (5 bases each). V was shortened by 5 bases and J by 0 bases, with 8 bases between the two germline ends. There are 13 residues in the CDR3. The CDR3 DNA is TGTGCCAGCAGTCGGGACGACTCCTACGAGCAGTACTTC. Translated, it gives CASSRDDSYEQYF.

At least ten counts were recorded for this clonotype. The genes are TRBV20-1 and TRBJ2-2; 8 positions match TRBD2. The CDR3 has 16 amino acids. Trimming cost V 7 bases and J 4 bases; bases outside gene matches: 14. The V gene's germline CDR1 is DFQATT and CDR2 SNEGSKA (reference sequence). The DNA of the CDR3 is TGCAGTGTTCTAGCTAAGCGGGAGTCTTTCACCGGGGAGCTGTTTTTT. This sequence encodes CSVLAKRESFTGELFF.

The CDR3 nucleotides are TGTGCCAGCAGCTCCCCCCGGGACAACAACAATCAGCCCCAGCATTTT. This sequence encodes CASSSPRDNNNQPQHF. The chain is built from TRBV7-2 and TRBJ1-5; D is possibly TRBD1 (6 bases). CDR1 is SGHTA and CDR2 is FQGNSA in the germline V gene. Deletions cut 4 bases from V and 3 bases from J, with 16 bases between. The length of the CDR3 is 16 residues.

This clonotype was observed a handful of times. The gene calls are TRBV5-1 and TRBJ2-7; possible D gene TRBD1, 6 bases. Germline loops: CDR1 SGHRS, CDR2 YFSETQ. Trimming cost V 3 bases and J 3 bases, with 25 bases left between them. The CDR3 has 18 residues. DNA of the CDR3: TGCGCCAGCAGCTCAAACCCGGGACACCTTACACCCGTCTACGAGCAGTACTTC. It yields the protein CASSSNPGHLTPVYEQYF.